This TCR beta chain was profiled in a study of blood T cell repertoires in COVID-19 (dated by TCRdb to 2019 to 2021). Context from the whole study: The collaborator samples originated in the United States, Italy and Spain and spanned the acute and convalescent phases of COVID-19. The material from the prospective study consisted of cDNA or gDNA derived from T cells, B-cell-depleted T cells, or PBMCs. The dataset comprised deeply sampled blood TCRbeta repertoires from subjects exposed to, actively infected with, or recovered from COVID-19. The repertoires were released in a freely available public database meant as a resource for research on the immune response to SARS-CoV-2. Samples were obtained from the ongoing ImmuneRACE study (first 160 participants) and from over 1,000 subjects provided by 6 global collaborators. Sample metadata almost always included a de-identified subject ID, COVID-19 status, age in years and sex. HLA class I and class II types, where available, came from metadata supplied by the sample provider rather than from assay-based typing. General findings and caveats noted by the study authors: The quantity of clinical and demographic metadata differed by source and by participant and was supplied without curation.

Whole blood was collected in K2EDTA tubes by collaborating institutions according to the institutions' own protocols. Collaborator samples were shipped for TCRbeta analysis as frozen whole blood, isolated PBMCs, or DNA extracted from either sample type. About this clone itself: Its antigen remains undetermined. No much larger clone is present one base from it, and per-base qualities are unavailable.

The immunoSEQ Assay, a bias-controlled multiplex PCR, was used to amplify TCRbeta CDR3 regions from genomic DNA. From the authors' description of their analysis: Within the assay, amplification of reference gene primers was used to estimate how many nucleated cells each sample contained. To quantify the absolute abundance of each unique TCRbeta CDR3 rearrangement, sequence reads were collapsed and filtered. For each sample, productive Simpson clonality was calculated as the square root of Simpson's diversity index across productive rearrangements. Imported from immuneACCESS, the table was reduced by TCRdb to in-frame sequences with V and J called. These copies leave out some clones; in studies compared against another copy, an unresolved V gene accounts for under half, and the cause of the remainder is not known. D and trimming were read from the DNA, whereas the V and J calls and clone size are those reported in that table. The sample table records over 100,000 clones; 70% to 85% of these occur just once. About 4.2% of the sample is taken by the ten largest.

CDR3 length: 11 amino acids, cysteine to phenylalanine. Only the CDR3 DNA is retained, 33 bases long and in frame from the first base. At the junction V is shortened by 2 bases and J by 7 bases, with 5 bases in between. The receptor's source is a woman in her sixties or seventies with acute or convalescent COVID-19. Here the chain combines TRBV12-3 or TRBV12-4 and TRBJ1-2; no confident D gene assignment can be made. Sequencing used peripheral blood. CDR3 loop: CASSLPGGYTF. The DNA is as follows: TGTGCCAGCAGTTTACCGGGTGGCTACACCTTC.